Following are 5 T cell receptor beta chains from one sample sequenced in a study of technical replicates of blood from a few donors. Produced via immunoSEQ multiplex PCR; TCRdb's table is partial and in-frame only. The table has around 83,000 clones, 85% to 95% seen once; the top ten hold over 0.25%. Specimen: T cells isolated from PBMCs. Source of these receptors: a human donor in good health.

J is TRBJ1-1 and V is TRBV7-3, with D hard to call. V was shortened by 2 bases and J by 1 base, with 5 bases between the two germline ends. Germline V lookup: CDR1 SGHTA, CDR2 FQGTGA. The CDR3 spans 13 residues. The CDR3 is CASSLSQNTEAFF. Here the CDR3 DNA reads TGTGCCAGCAGCTTATCACAGAACACTGAAGCTTTCTTT.

This chain connects TRBV10-1 to TRBJ2-7; 8 bases match TRBD1. In germline, CDR1 is WNHNN, CDR2 SYGVQD (reference sequence). The CDR3 has 13 amino acids. The V gene end was trimmed by 6 bases and the J gene end by 5 bases; junction bases not matched to a gene: 6. CDR3 coding DNA: TGCGCCAGCAGCAGGACAGGGAGCGACGAGCAGTACTTC. Its translation: CASSRTGSDEQYF.

With respect to this clone: Other DNA sequences in the sample encode the same CDR3. J is TRBJ2-3 and V is TRBV5-4, with 8 positions matching TRBD2. Trimming removed 3 bases from V and 0 bases from J; junction bases left unmatched: 6. The CDR3 totals 16 residues. The V gene's germline CDR1 is SGHNT and CDR2 YYREEE (reference sequence). DNA for the CDR3: TGTGCCAGCAGCTGGGGGTTAGCGGGAAGCACAGATACGCAGTATTTT. This encodes CASSWGLAGSTDTQYF.

This clone occurred once. The V call is TRBV2, the J call TRBJ1-5, with TRBD1 as a possible D gene (5 bases). V was pared by 6 bases and J by 7 bases, with 10 bases between. The CDR3 is made up of 12 amino acids. Germline assignment: CDR1 SNHLY and CDR2 FYNNEI. CDR3 region: CASRGEGQPQHF. CDR3 in DNA: TGTGCCAGCAGGGGGGAGGGACAGCCCCAGCATTTT. The full variable domain, its missing parts supplied by reference TRBV2 and TRBJ1-5, is EPEVTQTPSHQVTQMGQEVILRCVPISNHLYFYWYRQILGQKVEFLVSFYNNEISEKSEIFDDQFSVERPDGSNFTLKIRSTKLEDSAMYFCASRGEGQPQHFGDGTRLSIL.

This sequence joins TRBV27 and TRBJ2-7; 7 bases match TRBD1. The V and J ends lost 7 bases and 2 bases, in that order; junction bases with no gene match: 8. The CDR3 is 14 residues long. Germline V CDR1 and CDR2: MNHEY, SMNVEV (reference sequence). The CDR3 loop reads CASTTLGQPYEQYF. The CDR3 DNA reads as TGTGCCAGCACCACACTGGGACAGCCCTACGAGCAGTACTTC.